This passage covers 9 T cell receptor beta chains from one sample sequenced in a study of T cell responses to AZD1222 COVID-19 vaccine. Data came from immunoSEQ multiplex PCR; TCRdb stores just in-frame clones and leaves some out. The sample includes about 78,000 clones, roughly 90% seen only once; the top ten take 24%. This specimen consisted of peripheral blood, obtained on day 0 of AZD1222 vaccination. Receptors originate from an adult in good health.

This clone was picked up a small number of times. This sequence joins TRBV2 and TRBJ2-1; possible D gene TRBD2, 6 bases. The germline V and J ends were trimmed by 5 bases and 3 bases, with 14 bases remaining between them. Germline loops: CDR1 SNHLY, CDR2 FYNNEI. The CDR3 has 15 residues. The CDR3: CASSSGPTLYNEQFF. The DNA of the CDR3 is TGTGCCAGCAGTAGCGGGCCCACCCTCTACAATGAGCAGTTCTTC.

Points on this clone: A junction end diverges from the germline sequence, so it may reflect a read error. The rearrangement uses TRBV29-1 and TRBJ1-2, with 7 bases fitting TRBD1. This CDR3 spans 11 amino acids. The V gene's germline CDR1 is SQVTM and CDR2 ANQGSEA. In DNA form, the CDR3 reads TGCAGCGTTGAAGGAAGACAGGGTAAAAGCTTC. This gives the protein CSVEGRQGKSF.

The chain couples TRBV5-6 to TRBJ2-3; perhaps TRBD2 as D (6 bases). Germline V CDR1 and CDR2: SGHDT, YYEEEE. The CDR3 consists of 15 residues. V was shortened by 6 bases and J by 1 base, with 15 bases between the two germline ends. The CDR3 reads CASISWASGTDTQYF. The CDR3 DNA reads as TGTGCCAGCATCTCCTGGGCTAGCGGCACAGATACGCAGTATTTT.

In its sample, this clone was seen once. This chain links TRBV5-6 with TRBJ1-5; TRBD1 aligns across 7 bases. J gave up 3 bases and V 6 bases, and 12 bases lay outside the gene matches. The CDR3 length is 16 residues. The germline gives CDR1 SGHDT, CDR2 YYEEEE. The CDR3 coding sequence is TGTGCCAGCACCCTAGGGGCAGGGGGATCCAATCAGCCCCAGCATTTT. Translated, it gives CASTLGAGGSNQPQHF.

The chain couples TRBV27 to TRBJ2-3; D is perhaps TRBD2 (6 bases). This CDR3 has 15 residues. Germline V gene data show CDR1 as MNHEY and CDR2 as SMNVEV (reference sequence). V was shortened by 5 bases and J by 2 bases, with 14 bases between the two germline ends. The CDR3 DNA is TGTGCCAGCAGTCCGACCCGGGGGTTCACAGATACGCAGTATTTT. As protein: CASSPTRGFTDTQYF.

This chain connects TRBV6-4 to TRBJ1-6; D is perhaps TRBD1 (6 bases). CDR1 MRHNA and CDR2 SNTAGT come from the germline V gene. Trimming cost V 3 bases and J 3 bases, with 6 bases left between them. This CDR3 contains 14 residues. The CDR3 DNA reads as TGTGCCAGCAGTGAACAGGGCTATAATTCACCCCTCCACTTT. Its translation: CASSEQGYNSPLHF.

The rearrangement joins TRBV27 to TRBJ1-2; no clear D gene. Germline V gene sequence: CDR1 MNHEY, CDR2 SMNVEV (reference sequence). Trimming removed 8 bases at V and 5 bases at J, with 15 bases between. This CDR3 spans 13 amino acids. The CDR3 nucleotides are TGTGCCAGCTTAGGAGAGGGAGGGTATGGCTACACCTTC. As protein: CASLGEGGYGYTF.

This clone appeared a single time. The chain combines TRBV5-5 with TRBJ1-5; the match to TRBD1 covers 8 bases. The V gene end was trimmed by 5 bases and the J gene end by 7 bases; junction bases not matched to a gene: 5. The germline gives CDR1 SGHKS, CDR2 YYEKEE (reference sequence). This CDR3 spans 13 amino acids. Here the CDR3 DNA reads TGTGCCAGCAGTGGACAGGGTCAACAGCCCCAGCATTTT. Its translation: CASSGQGQQPQHF.

Only one count was recorded for this clone. This chain uses TRBV6-2 or TRBV6-3 with TRBJ1-2; possibly TRBD1 for D (5 bases). Trimming took 2 bases from V and 6 from J, leaving 10 bases between them. The length of the CDR3 is 13 residues. The germline V gene has CDR1 MNHEY and CDR2 SVGEGT. For the CDR3, the DNA is TGTGCCAGCAGTTACGGGCAGGGCCATGGCTACACCTTC. The encoded protein is CASSYGQGHGYTF.